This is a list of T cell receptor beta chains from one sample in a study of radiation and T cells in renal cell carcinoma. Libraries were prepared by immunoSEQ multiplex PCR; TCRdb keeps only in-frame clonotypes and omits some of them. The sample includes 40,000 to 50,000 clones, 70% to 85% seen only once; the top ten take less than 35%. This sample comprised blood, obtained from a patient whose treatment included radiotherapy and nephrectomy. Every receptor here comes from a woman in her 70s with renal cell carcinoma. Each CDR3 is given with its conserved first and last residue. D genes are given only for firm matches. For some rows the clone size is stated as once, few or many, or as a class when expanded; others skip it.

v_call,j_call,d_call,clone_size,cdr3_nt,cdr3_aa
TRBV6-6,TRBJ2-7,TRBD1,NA,TGTGCCAGCAGCACCGTAGGGGGCGAGAGCTACGAGCAGTACTTC,CASSTVGGESYEQYF
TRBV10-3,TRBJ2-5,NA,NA,TGTGCCTCTAATCCGGACTCTCAAGAGACCCAGTACTTC,CASNPDSQETQYF
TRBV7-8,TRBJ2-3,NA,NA,TGTGCCAGTAGGGGCTTCTACACAGATACGCAGTATTTT,CASRGFYTDTQYF
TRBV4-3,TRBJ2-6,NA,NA,TGCGCCAGCAGCAACGCCCACAACTCTGGGGCCAACGTCCTGACTTTC,CASSNAHNSGANVLTF
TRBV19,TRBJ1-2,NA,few,TGTGCCAGTAGTGACCGACGGATGGCCTCCTATGGCTACACCTTC,CASSDRRMASYGYTF
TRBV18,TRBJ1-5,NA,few,TGTGCCAGCTCACCACGCGCGACGGGGGGTAATCAGCCCCAGCATTTT,CASSPRATGGNQPQHF
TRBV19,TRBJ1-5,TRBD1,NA,TGTGCCAGTAGTATCGGAGGCGAGACAGGGGGCGGTCAGCCCCAGCATTTT,CASSIGGETGGGQPQHF
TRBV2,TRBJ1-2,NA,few,TGTGCCAGCATCACGACTCGACGCTTTGGCTACACCTTC,CASITTRRFGYTF
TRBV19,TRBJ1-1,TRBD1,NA,TGTGCCAGTAGTTTCGGACAGGTGGACACTGAAGCTTTCTTT,CASSFGQVDTEAFF
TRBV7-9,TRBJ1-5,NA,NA,TGTGCCAGCAGCTTAGCGACAGGCCTTACTAGCAATCAGCCCCAGCATTTT,CASSLATGLTSNQPQHF
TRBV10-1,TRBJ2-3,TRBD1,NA,TGCGCCAGCTCTTCCCCAGGGGGTGATACGCAGTATTTT,CASSSPGGDTQYF
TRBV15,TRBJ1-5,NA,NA,TGTGCCACCAGCAGAGACAGGGCCTATAGCAATCAGCCCCAGCATTTT,CATSRDRAYSNQPQHF
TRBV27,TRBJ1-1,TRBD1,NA,TGTGCCAGCAGTCCGCGACAGGGAGGTGAAGCTTTCTTT,CASSPRQGGEAFF
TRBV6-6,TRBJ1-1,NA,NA,TGTGCCAGCAGTTACGGGGGAACAACTGAAGCTTTCTTT,CASSYGGTTEAFF
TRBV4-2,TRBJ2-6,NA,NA,TGTGCCAGCAGCCAAGTGGGCAGGCCCAGCTCTGGGGCCAACGTCCTGACTTTC,CASSQVGRPSSGANVLTF
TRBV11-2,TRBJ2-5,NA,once,TGTGCCAGCAGCTTTTCGGAAAGGGAGACCCAGTACTTC,CASSFSERETQYF
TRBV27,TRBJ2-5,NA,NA,TGTGCCAGCAGTTTATATGATGGAGAGACCCAGTACTTC,CASSLYDGETQYF
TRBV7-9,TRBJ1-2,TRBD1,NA,TGTGCCAGCACCGAACCGGGACAGGGGAGGTACGGCTACACCTTC,CASTEPGQGRYGYTF
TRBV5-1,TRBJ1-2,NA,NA,TGCGCCAGCAGCCCCGACGGTAACTATGGCTACACCTTC,CASSPDGNYGYTF
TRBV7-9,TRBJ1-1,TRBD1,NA,TGTGCCAGCAGCTTCGGACAGGGAGTATCTGAAGCTTTCTTT,CASSFGQGVSEAFF
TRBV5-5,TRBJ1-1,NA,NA,TGTGCCAGCAGCTTGGCGGGGACGGGGAACACTGAAGCTTTCTTT,CASSLAGTGNTEAFF
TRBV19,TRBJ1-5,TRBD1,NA,TGTGCCAGTAGTACAGGGGGCGAAGGTCAGCCCCAGCATTTT,CASSTGGEGQPQHF
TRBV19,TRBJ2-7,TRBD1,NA,TGTGCCAGTAGCAGGACAGGGGTCGACTACGAGCAGTACTTC,CASSRTGVDYEQYF
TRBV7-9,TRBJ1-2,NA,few,TGTGCCAGCAGCTTGGGGAACGACTATGGCTACACCTTC,CASSLGNDYGYTF
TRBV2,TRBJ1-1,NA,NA,TGTGCCACCGACTCAGGGGCAAACACTGAAGCTTTCTTT,CATDSGANTEAFF
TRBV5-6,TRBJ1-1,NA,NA,TGTGCCAGCAGCTTGGGACAATCGAGGAACACTGAAGCTTTCTTT,CASSLGQSRNTEAFF
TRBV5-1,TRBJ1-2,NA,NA,TGCGCCAGCAGCCCACTGGCAGGGTATGGCTACACCTTC,CASSPLAGYGYTF
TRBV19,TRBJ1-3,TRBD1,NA,TGTGCCAGTAGTATCGGACAGGGGTCCTCTGGAAACACCATATATTTT,CASSIGQGSSGNTIYF
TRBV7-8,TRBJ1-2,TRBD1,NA,TGTGCCAGCAGTAAGGGGGACAGCATCTATGGCTACACCTTC,CASSKGDSIYGYTF
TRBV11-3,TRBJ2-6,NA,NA,TGTGCCAGCAGCTTAGAGGGGAAGAGTGGGGCCAACGTCCTGACTTTC,CASSLEGKSGANVLTF
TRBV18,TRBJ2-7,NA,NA,TGTGCCAGCTCACCACCGGCGGCGGGGCTCTCCTACGAGCAGTACTTC,CASSPPAAGLSYEQYF
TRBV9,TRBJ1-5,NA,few,TGTGCCAGCAGCACAGGGCACAATCAGCCCCAGCATTTT,CASSTGHNQPQHF
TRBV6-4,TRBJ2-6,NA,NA,TGTGCCAGCAGTGAATGGAGCTCTGGGGCCAACGTCCTGACTTTC,CASSEWSSGANVLTF
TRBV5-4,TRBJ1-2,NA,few,TGTGCCAGCAGTCCCCTGGGGGGGCGCAGGATGGGTGGCTACACCTTC,CASSPLGGRRMGGYTF
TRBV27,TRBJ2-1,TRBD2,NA,TGTGCCAGCAGTTTAGTTCGACCAGCGGGGAAAGGGAATGAGCAGTTCTTC,CASSLVRPAGKGNEQFF
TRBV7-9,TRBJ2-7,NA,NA,TGTGCCAGCAGCTTGGGGGCAGGGCCCTCTCGTGAGCAGTACTTC,CASSLGAGPSREQYF
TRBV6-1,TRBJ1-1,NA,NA,TGTGCCAGCAGTGACTTAGGATCTGAAGCTTTCTTT,CASSDLGSEAFF
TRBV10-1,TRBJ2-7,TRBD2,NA,TGCGCCAGCAGTGGGACCGCCGGGACTAGCCACGAGCAGTACTTC,CASSGTAGTSHEQYF
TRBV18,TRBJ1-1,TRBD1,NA,TGTGCCAGCTCACCACGGACAGGGGTCCCTTTCTTT,CASSPRTGVPFF
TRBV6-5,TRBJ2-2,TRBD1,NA,TGTGCCAGCAGGGGACAGGGGCCTAACACCGGGGAGCTGTTTTTT,CASRGQGPNTGELFF
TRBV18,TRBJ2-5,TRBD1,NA,TGTGCCAGCTCACCACGACAGGGGGTAGAAGAGACCCAGTACTTC,CASSPRQGVEETQYF
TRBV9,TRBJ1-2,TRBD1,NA,TGTGCCAGCAGCCTCCACGAGGGGGCCCCTAACTATGGCTACACCTTC,CASSLHEGAPNYGYTF
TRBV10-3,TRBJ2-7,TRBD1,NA,TGTGCCATCAGTGAGCGACAGGGCGACTACGAGCAGTACTTC,CAISERQGDYEQYF
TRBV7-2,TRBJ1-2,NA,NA,TGTGCCAGCAGCTTAGATTGGAACTATGGCTACACCTTC,CASSLDWNYGYTF
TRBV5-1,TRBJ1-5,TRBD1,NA,TGCGCCAGCAGCTTGGAGGGACAGTACAATCAGCCCCAGCATTTT,CASSLEGQYNQPQHF
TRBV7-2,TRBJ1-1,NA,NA,TGTGCCAGCAGCTGGTCCGTGGGGGCAGCTGAAGCTTTCTTT,CASSWSVGAAEAFF
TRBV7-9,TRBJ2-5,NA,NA,TGTGCCAGCAGCGAGGGGGCGGGGGTGCCCCTCCAAGAGACCCAGTACTTC,CASSEGAGVPLQETQYF
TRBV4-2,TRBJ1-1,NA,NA,TGTGCCAGCAGCCAAGGGGGTGTGGACCATCCTTTCTTT,CASSQGGVDHPFF